A single sample is the source of the 14 T cell receptor beta chains below, sequenced in a study of blood T cell repertoires in COVID-19. Repertoires were generated with immunoSEQ multiplex PCR, while TCRdb's copy carries only in-frame clones and drops some. This sample has approximately 170,000 clones, with around four fifths found just once. Sequences were obtained from PBMCs or T cells enriched from blood (not recorded which). The receptors derive from a woman between 50 and 59 years old who had recovered from COVID-19.

This clone occurred once. The V call is TRBV5-1, the J call TRBJ1-1, with 9 bases lining up with TRBD1. V trimming: 0 bases; J trimming: 5 bases; junction bases outside the gene matches: 5. CDR1 SGHRS and CDR2 YFSETQ come from the germline V gene. The CDR3 has 15 amino acids. CDR3 sequence: CASSLVGGTGTEAFF. The CDR3, as DNA: TGCGCCAGCAGCTTGGTGGGGGGGACAGGGACTGAAGCTTTCTTT.

The chain recombines TRBV6-1 with TRBJ1-3; D gene ambiguous. CDR3 length: 13 residues. V lost 3 bases, J lost 6 bases, and 9 bases lay in between. CDR1 is MNHNS and CDR2 is SASEGT in the germline V gene. CDR3 loop: CASSDSAVNTIYF. CDR3 sequence (DNA): TGTGCCAGCAGTGATTCCGCAGTAAACACCATATATTTT.

This chain joins TRBV7-2 and TRBJ1-2; 7 positions match TRBD1. This CDR3 spans 15 amino acids. Looked up from germline, CDR1 is SGHTA and CDR2 is FQGNSA. V was clipped by 5 bases and J by 6 bases; unmatched bases: 12. CDR3 sequence: CASSPFFQGDDGYTF. In DNA form, the CDR3 reads TGTGCCAGCAGCCCCTTTTTCCAGGGGGATGATGGCTACACCTTC.

The chain recombines TRBV9 with TRBJ1-2, with a possible D match to TRBD1 (6 bases). Germline V gene data show CDR1 as SGDLS and CDR2 as YYNGEE. Trimming cost V 0 bases and J 6 bases, with 12 bases left between them. The CDR3 totals 14 residues. This chain's CDR3 is CASSVGGRGDGYTF. The CDR3, as DNA: TGTGCCAGCAGCGTAGGGGGCAGGGGCGATGGCTACACCTTC.

The chain employs TRBV9 and TRBJ1-2, with a weak D call TRBD1 (6 bases). This CDR3 has 15 residues. Trimming took 3 bases from V and 4 from J, leaving 16 bases between them. CDR1 SGDLS and CDR2 YYNGEE come from the germline V gene. The CDR3 sequence: CASSDPGQMRYGYTF. CDR3 nucleotides: TGTGCCAGCAGCGATCCGGGACAAATGCGCTATGGCTACACCTTC.

The chain recombines TRBV6-4 with TRBJ2-1, with D perhaps matching TRBD2 (5 bases). V was trimmed by 0 bases and J by 3 bases, leaving 12 bases between them. The CDR3 spans 16 residues. Germline assignment: CDR1 MRHNA and CDR2 SNTAGT. CDR3 nucleotides: TGTGCCAGCAGTGACTCTGTCGGAGCGGACTACAATGAGCAGTTCTTC. Translated: CASSDSVGADYNEQFF.

This chain uses TRBV19 with TRBJ2-3; maybe TRBD2 (6 bases). Germline V gene data show CDR1 as LNHDA and CDR2 as SQIVND (reference sequence). The CDR3 has 14 residues. Trimming left V 7 bases short and J 6 bases short, with 17 bases between. CDR3 residues: CASTHTSSPDTQYF. The CDR3 DNA reads as TGTGCCAGTACCCACACTAGCTCCCCCGATACGCAGTATTTT.

This sequence joins TRBV9 and TRBJ2-3; TRBD2 matches at 13 bases. The V segment lost 1 base and the J segment 6 bases; nucleotides outside the gene matches: 8. The length of the CDR3 is 17 residues. Germline V gene data show CDR1 as SGDLS and CDR2 as YYNGEE. The CDR3 nucleotides read TGTGCCAGCAGCGTAACCGCACTAGCGGGGGGGCAGGATACGCAGTATTTT. Protein product: CASSVTALAGGQDTQYF. Drawing the rest from reference TRBV9 and TRBJ2-3, the complete variable domain is DSGVTQTPKHLITATGQRVTLRCSPRSGDLSVYWYQQSLDQGLQFLIQYYNGEERAKGNILERFSAQQFPDLHSELNLSSLELGDSALYFCASSVTALAGGQDTQYFGPGTRLTVL.

The V gene is TRBV30, the J gene TRBJ1-3; D uncertain. From germline, CDR1 is GTSNPN and CDR2 SVGIG (reference sequence). The germline V and J ends were trimmed by 8 bases and 0 bases, with 8 bases remaining between them. The CDR3 has 12 amino acids. The CDR3 bases are TGTGCCCCTACGAGCTCTGGAAACACCATATATTTT. Protein product: CAPTSSGNTIYF. Full variable domain (rest looked up from reference TRBV30 and TRBJ1-3): SQTIHQWPATLVQPVGSPLSLECTVEGTSNPNLYWYRQAAGRGLQLLFYSVGIGQISSEVPQNLSASRPQDRQFILSSKKLLLSDSGFYLCAPTSSGNTIYFGEGSWLTVV.

This clone was seen a single time. The J gene is TRBJ2-3, the V gene TRBV7-9; no clear D. CDR1 and CDR2 from the germline V gene are SEHNR and FQNEAQ (reference sequence). The CDR3 loop spans 11 amino acids. The germline V and J ends were trimmed by 6 bases and 2 bases, with 3 bases remaining between them. CDR3 nucleotide sequence: TGTGCCAGCAGTCTCACAGATACGCAGTATTTT. Its translation: CASSLTDTQYF. Variable domain in full (rest from reference TRBV7-9 and TRBJ2-3): DTGVSQNPRHKITKRGQNVTFRCDPISEHNRLYWYRQTLGQGPEFLTYFQNEAQLEKSRLLSDRFSAERPKGSFSTLEIQRTEQGDSAMYLCASSLTDTQYFGPGTRLTVL.

The V call is TRBV4-1, the J call TRBJ1-5; D is uncertain. V lost 4 bases, J lost 0 bases, and 10 bases lay in between. Germline V lookup: CDR1 MGHRA, CDR2 YSYEKL. The CDR3 sequence is 15 residues long. The CDR3 DNA is TGCGCCAGCAGCCCCCGCGGCTATAGCAATCAGCCCCAGCATTTT. Translating it yields CASSPRGYSNQPQHF.

As DNA, the CDR3 is TGTGCCAGTAGTATACGGGGGTTGAACACCATATATTTT. It translates to CASSIRGLNTIYF. The chain has TRBV19 and TRBJ1-3; maybe TRBD1 (5 bases). Germline CDR1 reads LNHDA; CDR2 reads SQIVND (reference sequence). The CDR3 consists of 13 residues. The V gene lost 2 bases and the J gene lost 7 bases, with 9 bases spanning the gap. The whole variable domain, filled in from reference TRBV19 and TRBJ1-3, reads DGGITQSPKYLFRKEGQNVTLSCEQNLNHDAMYWYRQDPGQGLRLIYYSQIVNDFQKGDIAEGYSVSREKKESFPLTVTSAQKNPTAFYLCASSIRGLNTIYFGEGSWLTVV.

J is TRBJ2-3 and V is TRBV27; TRBD1 matches 10 bases. The junction had 11 bases not matched to a gene; V was cut back by 7 bases and J by 4 bases. The germline V gene encodes CDR1 MNHEY and CDR2 SMNVEV (reference sequence). CDR3 size: 16 residues. In nucleotides, the CDR3 is TGTGCCAGCAACCCTCTCGGGACAGGGGCAGCAGATACGCAGTATTTT. The encoded protein is CASNPLGTGAADTQYF.

The chain combines TRBV10-1 with TRBJ2-2; TRBD2 might be the D (6 bases). This CDR3 is 13 amino acids long. Trimming took off 11 bases at V and 7 bases at J, with 17 bases between the two ends. Germline V CDR1 and CDR2: WNHNN, SYGVQD (reference sequence). Here the CDR3 reads CAAGSGVNGELFF. In DNA, the CDR3 is TGCGCCGCCGGGTCGGGAGTAAACGGGGAGCTGTTTTTT.